A selection of T cell receptor beta chains follows, all from one sample in a study of blood T cell repertoires in COVID-19. Only in-frame clones appear in the TCRdb table, and some are missing; sequencing was by immunoSEQ multiplex PCR. Among 80,000 to 100,000 clones listed, over 80% were seen once. The sequenced sample consisted of peripheral blood. These receptors came from a woman older than 75 with active or convalescent COVID-19. CDR3s include the opening cysteine and the closing phenylalanine or tryptophan.

j_call | v_call | cdr3_aa
TRBJ1-5 | TRBV6-4 | CASSEGRGNSNQPQHF
TRBJ2-1 | TRBV5-1 | CASSFARNEQFF
TRBJ2-5 | TRBV28 | CASRAHDSLQETQYF
TRBJ1-1 | TRBV20-1 | CAGDPNTEAFF
TRBJ2-2 | TRBV11-3 | CASSTYGTGELFF
TRBJ2-6 | TRBV6-5 | CASSLQGAGANVLTF
TRBJ1-1 | TRBV12-3/TRBV12-4 | CASSLGQYTEAFF
TRBJ1-1 | TRBV18 | CASSRGGDTEAFF
TRBJ2-7 | TRBV11-2 | CASSLLHEQYF
TRBJ2-7 | TRBV30 | CAWSSGQGTYEQYF
TRBJ2-3 | TRBV21-1 | CASSKGPAPSTNTQYF
TRBJ1-5 | TRBV27 | CASGGYSNQPQHF
TRBJ1-2 | TRBV15 | CATSRDLGQGSYGYTF
TRBJ2-1 | TRBV10-3 | CAISDSRLAGAFNEQFF
TRBJ2-7 | TRBV19 | CAGRSREGRNEQYF
TRBJ2-1 | TRBV6-1 | CASSEALPGISYNEQFF
TRBJ2-2 | TRBV4-2 | CASSQVETSGYTGELFF
TRBJ1-5 | TRBV6-2/TRBV6-3 | CASSYEAVDRGQPQHF
TRBJ1-2 | TRBV6-2/TRBV6-3 | CASSYSNRGNYGYTF
TRBJ1-4 | TRBV3-1/TRBV3-2 | CASSQAGQSNEKLFF
TRBJ1-1 | TRBV19 | CASSSIQKNTEAFF
TRBJ1-3 | TRBV7-2 | CASRPGISGNTIYF
TRBJ1-5 | TRBV11-3 | CASSLSGTGNQPQHF
TRBJ2-7 | TRBV7-2 | CASSTSGGSYEQYF
TRBJ1-2 | TRBV7-2 | CASSSPPQGFYGYTF
TRBJ1-1 | TRBV5-1 | CASSRGTDTEAFF
TRBJ1-2 | TRBV5-1 | CASSLDRGRGGYTF
TRBJ1-5 | TRBV27 | CASSGDRRDQPQHF
TRBJ1-2 | TRBV7-8 | CASSLALSGSGRRSSYTF